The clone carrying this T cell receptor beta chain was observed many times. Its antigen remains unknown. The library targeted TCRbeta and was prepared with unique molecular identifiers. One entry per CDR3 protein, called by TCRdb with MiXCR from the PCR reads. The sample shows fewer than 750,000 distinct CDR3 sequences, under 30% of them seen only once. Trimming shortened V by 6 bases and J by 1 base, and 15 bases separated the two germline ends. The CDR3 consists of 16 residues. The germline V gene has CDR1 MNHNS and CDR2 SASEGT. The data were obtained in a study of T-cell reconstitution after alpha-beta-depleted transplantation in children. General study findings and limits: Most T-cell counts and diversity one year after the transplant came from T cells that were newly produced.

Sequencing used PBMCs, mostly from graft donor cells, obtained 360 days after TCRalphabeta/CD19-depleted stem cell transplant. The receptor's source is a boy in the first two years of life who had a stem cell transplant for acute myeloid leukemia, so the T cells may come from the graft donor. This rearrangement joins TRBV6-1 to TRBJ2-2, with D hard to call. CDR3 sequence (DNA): TGTGCCAGCAGCCCCCCCGGACGGAAGAACACCGGGGAGCTGTTTTTT. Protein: CASSPPGRKNTGELFF.